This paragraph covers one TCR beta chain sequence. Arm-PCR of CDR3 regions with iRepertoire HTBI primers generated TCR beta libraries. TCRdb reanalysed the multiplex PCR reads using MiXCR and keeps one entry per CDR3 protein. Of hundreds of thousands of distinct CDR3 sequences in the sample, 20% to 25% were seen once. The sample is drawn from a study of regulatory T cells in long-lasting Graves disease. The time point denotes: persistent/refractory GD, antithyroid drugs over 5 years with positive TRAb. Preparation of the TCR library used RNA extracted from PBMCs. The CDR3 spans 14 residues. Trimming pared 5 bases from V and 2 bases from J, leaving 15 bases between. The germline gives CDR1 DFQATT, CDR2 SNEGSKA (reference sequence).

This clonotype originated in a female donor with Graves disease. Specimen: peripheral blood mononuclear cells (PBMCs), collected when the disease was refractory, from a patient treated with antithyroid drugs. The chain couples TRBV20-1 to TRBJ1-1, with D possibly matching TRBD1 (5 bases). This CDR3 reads CSAFRTRTNTEAFF. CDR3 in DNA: TGCAGTGCTTTCCGGACACGAACAAACACTGAAGCTTTCTTT.